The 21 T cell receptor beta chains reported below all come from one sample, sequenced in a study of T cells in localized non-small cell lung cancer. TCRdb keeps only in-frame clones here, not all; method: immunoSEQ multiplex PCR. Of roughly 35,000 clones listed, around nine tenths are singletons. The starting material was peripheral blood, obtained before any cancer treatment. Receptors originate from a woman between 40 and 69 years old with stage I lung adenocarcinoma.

CDR3 nucleotides: TGTGCCAGTACGCGGACCTATAATTCACCCCTCCACTTT. Translating gives CASTRTYNSPLHF. This rearrangement joins TRBV19 to TRBJ1-6; D remains unclear. The CDR3 runs 13 residues. Germline-derived CDR1 and CDR2 are LNHDA and SQIVND (reference sequence). The germline V and J ends were trimmed by 7 bases and 2 bases, with 6 bases remaining between them. Based on the CDR3 plus reference TRBV19 and TRBJ1-6, the full variable domain is DGGITQSPKYLFRKEGQNVTLSCEQNLNHDAMYWYRQDPGQGLRLIYYSQIVNDFQKGDIAEGYSVSREKKESFPLTVTSAQKNPTAFYLCASTRTYNSPLHFGNGTRLTVT.

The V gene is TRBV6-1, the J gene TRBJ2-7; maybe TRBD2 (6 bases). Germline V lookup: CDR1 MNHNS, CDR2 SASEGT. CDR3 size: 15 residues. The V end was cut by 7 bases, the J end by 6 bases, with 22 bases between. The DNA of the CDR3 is TGTGCCAGCACCCGGGGGACGGACGGCGTGAGCGAGCAGTACTTC. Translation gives CASTRGTDGVSEQYF.

The CDR3 protein is CASSLSPTYEQYF. The CDR3 DNA is TGTGCCAGCAGCTTATCGCCCACCTACGAGCAGTACTTC. The chain couples TRBV7-2 to TRBJ2-5; D call uncertain. The J call may be faulty, since TRBJ2-7 better matches the DNA end. Germline V gene sequence: CDR1 SGHTA, CDR2 FQGNSA. The CDR3 is 13 residues long.

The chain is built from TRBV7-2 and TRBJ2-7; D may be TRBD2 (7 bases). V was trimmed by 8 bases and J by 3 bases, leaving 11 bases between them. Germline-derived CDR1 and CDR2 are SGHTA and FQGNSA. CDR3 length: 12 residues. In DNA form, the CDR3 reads TGTGCCAGCCAGGGGAGGGGCTACGAGCAGTACTTC. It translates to CASQGRGYEQYF.

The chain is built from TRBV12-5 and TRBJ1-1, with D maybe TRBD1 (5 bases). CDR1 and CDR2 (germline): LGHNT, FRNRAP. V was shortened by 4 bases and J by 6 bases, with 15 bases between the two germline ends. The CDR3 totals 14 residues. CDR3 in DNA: TGTGCTAGTGGTTCGGAGGGGCTATTTGCTGAAGCTTTCTTT. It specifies CASGSEGLFAEAFF.

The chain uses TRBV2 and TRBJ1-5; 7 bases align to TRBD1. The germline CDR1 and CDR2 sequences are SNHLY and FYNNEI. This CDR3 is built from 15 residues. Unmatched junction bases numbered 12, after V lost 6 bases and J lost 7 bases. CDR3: CASRLTTGLEQPQHF. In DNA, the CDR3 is TGTGCCAGCAGACTGACGACAGGGTTAGAGCAGCCCCAGCATTTT.

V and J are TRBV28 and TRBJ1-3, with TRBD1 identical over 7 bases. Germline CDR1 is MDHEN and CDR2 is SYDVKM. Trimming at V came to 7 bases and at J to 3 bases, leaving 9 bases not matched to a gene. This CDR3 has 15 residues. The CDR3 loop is CASTHRGFGGNTIYF. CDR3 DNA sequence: TGTGCCAGCACCCACAGGGGATTTGGTGGAAACACCATATATTTT.

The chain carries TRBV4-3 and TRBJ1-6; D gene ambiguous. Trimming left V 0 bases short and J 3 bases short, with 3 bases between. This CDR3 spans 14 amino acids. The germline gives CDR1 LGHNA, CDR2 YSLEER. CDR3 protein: CASSQDNYNSPLHF. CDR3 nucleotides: TGCGCCAGCAGCCAAGACAACTATAATTCACCCCTCCACTTT.

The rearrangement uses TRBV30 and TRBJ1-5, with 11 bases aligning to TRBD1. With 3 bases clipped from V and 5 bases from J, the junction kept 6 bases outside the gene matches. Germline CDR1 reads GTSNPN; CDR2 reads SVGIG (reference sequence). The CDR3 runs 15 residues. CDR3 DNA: TGTGCCTGGAGCCCGGGACAGGGGGTAGATCAGCCCCAGCATTTT. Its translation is CAWSPGQGVDQPQHF.

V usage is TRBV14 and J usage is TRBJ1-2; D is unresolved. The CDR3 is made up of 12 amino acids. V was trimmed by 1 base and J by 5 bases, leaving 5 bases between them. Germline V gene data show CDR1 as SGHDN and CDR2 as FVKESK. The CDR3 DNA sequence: TGTGCCAGCAGCCAAGTGGGGTATGGCTACACCTTC. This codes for CASSQVGYGYTF.

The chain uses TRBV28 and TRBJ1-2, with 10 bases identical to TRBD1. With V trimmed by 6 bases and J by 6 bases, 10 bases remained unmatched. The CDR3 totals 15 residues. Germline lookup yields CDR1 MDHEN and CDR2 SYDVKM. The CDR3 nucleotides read TGTGCCAGCAGGGGGACCGGGACAGGGGAAAATGGCTACACCTTC. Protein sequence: CASRGTGTGENGYTF.

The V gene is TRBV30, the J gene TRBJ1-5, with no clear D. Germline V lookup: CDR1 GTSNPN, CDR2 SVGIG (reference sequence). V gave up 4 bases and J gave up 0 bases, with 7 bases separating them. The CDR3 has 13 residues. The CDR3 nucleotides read TGTGCCTGGACAGGTTATAGCAATCAGCCCCAGCATTTT. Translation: CAWTGYSNQPQHF.

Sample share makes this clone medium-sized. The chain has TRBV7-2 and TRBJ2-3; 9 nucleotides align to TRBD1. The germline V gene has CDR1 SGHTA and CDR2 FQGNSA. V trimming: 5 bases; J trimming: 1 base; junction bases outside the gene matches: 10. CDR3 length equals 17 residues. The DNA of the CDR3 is TGTGCCAGCAGCGCTCAGAACAGGGGGCTTGGCACAGATACGCAGTATTTT. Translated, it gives CASSAQNRGLGTDTQYF. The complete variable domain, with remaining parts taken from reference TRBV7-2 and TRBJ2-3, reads GAGVSQSPSNKVTEKGKDVELRCDPISGHTALYWYRQSLGQGLEFLIYFQGNSAPDKSGLPSDRFSAERTGGSVSTLTIQRTQQEDSAVYLCASSAQNRGLGTDTQYFGPGTRLTVL.

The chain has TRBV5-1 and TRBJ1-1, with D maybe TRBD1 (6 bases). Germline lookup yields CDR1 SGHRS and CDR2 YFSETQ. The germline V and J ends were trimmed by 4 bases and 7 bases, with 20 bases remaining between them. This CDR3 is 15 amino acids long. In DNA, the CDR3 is TGCGCCAGCAGCCCCCTTATGAACAGGGCTGATGAAGCTTTCTTT. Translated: CASSPLMNRADEAFF. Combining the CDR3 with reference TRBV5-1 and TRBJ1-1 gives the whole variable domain KAGVTQTPRYLIKTRGQQVTLSCSPISGHRSVSWYQQTPGQGLQFLFEYFSETQRNKGNFPGRFSGRQFSNSRSEMNVSTLELGDSALYLCASSPLMNRADEAFFGQGTRLTVV.

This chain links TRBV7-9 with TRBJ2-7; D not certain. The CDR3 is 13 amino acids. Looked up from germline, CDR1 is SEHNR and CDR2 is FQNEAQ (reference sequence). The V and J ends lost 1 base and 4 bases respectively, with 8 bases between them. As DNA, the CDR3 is TGTGCCAGCAGCTTAGATCTTAGGTACGAGCAGTACTTC. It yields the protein CASSLDLRYEQYF.

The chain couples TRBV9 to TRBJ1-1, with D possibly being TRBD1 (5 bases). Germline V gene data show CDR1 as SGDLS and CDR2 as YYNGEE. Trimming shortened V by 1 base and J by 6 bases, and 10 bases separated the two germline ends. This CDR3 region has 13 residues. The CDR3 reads CASSVSDISEAFF. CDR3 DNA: TGTGCCAGCAGCGTATCGGACATCTCTGAAGCTTTCTTT.

The CDR3, as DNA: TGTGCCAGCAGCGTCGCTAGCGGGGGGGCTGGTGGGGCCAACGTCCTGACTTTC. Translating it yields CASSVASGGAGGANVLTF. This rearrangement joins TRBV11-2 to TRBJ2-6, with 12 bases matching TRBD2. Per germline, CDR1 SGHAT and CDR2 FQNNGV. V lost 5 bases to trimming and J lost 3 bases; unmatched junction nucleotides: 8. This CDR3 comprises 18 residues.

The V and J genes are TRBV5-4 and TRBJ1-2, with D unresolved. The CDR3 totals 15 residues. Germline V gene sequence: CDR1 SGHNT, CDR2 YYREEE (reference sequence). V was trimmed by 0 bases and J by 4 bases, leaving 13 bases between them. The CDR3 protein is CASSLAETEFYGYTF. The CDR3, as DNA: TGTGCCAGCAGCTTGGCAGAAACAGAGTTCTATGGCTACACCTTC.

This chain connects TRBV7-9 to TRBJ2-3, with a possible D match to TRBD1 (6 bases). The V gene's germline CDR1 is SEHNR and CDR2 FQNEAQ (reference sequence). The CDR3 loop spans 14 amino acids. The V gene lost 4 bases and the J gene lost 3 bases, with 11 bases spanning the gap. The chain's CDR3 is CASSSAQGTDTQYF. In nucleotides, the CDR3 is TGTGCCAGCAGCTCCGCCCAGGGGACAGATACGCAGTATTTT.

The CDR3 DNA reads TGTGCCAGCAGTTACCGTGGGCCCCAGCCAAATTCACCCCTCCACTTT. It translates to CASSYRGPQPNSPLHF. The chain combines TRBV6-5 with TRBJ1-6; no clear D. The CDR3 totals 16 residues. Germline CDR1 reads MNHEY; CDR2 reads SVGAGI. V was trimmed by 2 bases and J by 7 bases, leaving 15 bases between them.

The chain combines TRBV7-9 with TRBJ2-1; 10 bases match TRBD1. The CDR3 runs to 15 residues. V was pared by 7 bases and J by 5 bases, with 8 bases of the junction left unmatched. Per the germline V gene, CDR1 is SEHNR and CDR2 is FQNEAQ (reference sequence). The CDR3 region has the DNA TGTGCCAGCACCACGACAGGGGGCTGGGACAATGAGCAGTTCTTC. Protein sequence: CASTTTGGWDNEQFF.